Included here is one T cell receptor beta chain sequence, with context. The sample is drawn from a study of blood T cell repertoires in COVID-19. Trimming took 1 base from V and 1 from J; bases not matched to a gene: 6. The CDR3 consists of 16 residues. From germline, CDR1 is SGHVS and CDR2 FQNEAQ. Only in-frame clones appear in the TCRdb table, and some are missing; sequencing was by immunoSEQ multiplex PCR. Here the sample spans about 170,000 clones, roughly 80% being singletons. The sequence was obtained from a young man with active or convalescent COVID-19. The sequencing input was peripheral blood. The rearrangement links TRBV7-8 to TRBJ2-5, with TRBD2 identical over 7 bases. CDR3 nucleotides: TGTGCCAGCAGCTTAGAAGGGGCTAGCGGCCAAGAGACCCAGTACTTC. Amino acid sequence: CASSLEGASGQETQYF.